This T cell receptor (beta chain) was recorded in a study of cytomegalovirus exposure and HLA in healthy donors. In the study overall: Genotyping of some 390 donors showed that around 81% belonged to the Caucasian-associated ancestry cluster. General study results and limits: TCR beta V- and J-gene trimming was later associated with a missense DCLRE1C variant. After further analysis at a later stage, 16,951 TCR beta sequences were associated with HLA alleles at 0.05 false discovery rate. The study designated about 160 TCR beta chains cytomegalovirus-associated.

Of note for this clone: Its specificity is unknown.

The PCR was carried out with 60 Vbeta primers and 13 Jbeta primers. Assay: immunoSEQ multiplex PCR; the TCRdb copy retains only in-frame clones and omits some. The sample lists tens of thousands of clones; 60% to 80% were seen once. Specimen: PBMCs. The TCR originated in a woman aged 40 to 49 in good health and CMV-seronegative.

CDR3 sequence reads: CASKPTTGLDEQYF. The CDR3 coding sequence is TGCGCCAGCAAGCCTACCACAGGGCTGGACGAGCAGTACTTC. J is TRBJ2-7 and V is TRBV5-1; tentatively, D is TRBD1 (6 bases). V dropped 6 bases and J dropped 5 bases, with 18 bases sitting between them. The CDR3 extends over 14 amino acids. Germline values: CDR1 SGHRS, CDR2 YFSETQ.